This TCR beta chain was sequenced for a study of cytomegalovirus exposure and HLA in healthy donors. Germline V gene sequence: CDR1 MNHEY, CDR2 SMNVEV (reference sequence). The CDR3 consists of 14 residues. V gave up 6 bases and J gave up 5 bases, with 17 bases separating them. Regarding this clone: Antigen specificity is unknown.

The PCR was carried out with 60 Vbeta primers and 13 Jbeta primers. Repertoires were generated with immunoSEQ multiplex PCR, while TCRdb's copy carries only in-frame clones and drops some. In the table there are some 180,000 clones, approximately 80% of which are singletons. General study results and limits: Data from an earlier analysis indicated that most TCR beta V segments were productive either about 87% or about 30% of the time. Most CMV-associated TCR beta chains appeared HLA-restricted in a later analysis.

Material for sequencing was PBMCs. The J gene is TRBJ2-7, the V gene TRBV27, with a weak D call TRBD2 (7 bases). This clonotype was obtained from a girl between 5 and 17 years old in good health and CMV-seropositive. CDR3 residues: CASSSPRGGDEQYF. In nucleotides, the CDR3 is TGTGCCAGCAGCAGCCCCAGGGGAGGGGACGAGCAGTACTTC.